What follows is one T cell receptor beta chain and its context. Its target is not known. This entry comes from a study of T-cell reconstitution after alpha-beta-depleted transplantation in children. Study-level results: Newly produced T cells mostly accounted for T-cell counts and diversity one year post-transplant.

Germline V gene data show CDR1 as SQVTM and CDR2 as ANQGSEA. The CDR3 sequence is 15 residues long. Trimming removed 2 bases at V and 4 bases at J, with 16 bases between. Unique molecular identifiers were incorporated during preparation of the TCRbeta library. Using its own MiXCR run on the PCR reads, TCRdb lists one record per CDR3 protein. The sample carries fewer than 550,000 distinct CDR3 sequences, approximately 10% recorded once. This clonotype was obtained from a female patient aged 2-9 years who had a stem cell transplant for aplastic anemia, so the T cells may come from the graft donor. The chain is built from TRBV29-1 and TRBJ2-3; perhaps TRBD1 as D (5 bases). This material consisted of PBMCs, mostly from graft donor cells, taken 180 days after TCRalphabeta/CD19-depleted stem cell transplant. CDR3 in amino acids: CSVEPAGSRADTQYF. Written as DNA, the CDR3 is TGCAGCGTTGAACCCGCAGGGTCCCGCGCAGATACGCAGTATTTT.